This TCR beta chain derives from a study of cytomegalovirus exposure and HLA in healthy donors. Regarding the study as a whole: In a later analysis, TCR beta V- and J-gene trimming showed a link to a missense DCLRE1C variant. A later analysis reportedly identified an Asian-associated ancestry cluster as carrying fewer N-insertions than the roughly 670-donor mean. Cytomegalovirus-associated TCR beta chains were listed, numbering around 150.

This clone has only one observation. Its target is not known. Trimming stripped 6 bases from V and 10 bases from J, with 18 bases between. The germline gives CDR1 MDHEN, CDR2 SYDVKM. The CDR3 totals 14 residues. With 60 Vbeta and 13 Jbeta primers, the PCR was carried out. Methods used by the authors: Later work found 80 million or so unique TCR beta chains, with about 10 million shared. TCRdb's table, derived via immunoSEQ multiplex PCR, lists solely in-frame clones and lacks some. V and J calls and clone size are given by that table; D and trimming were obtained from the DNA. This sample has about 88,000 clones, with about 69% found just once.

The sequence was obtained from a young woman in good health and CMV-seropositive. Sequencing was performed on PBMCs. V gene TRBV28 combines with J gene TRBJ1-4; D gene ambiguous. Here the CDR3 DNA reads TGTGCCAGCAGCCCCGGGTCGGGTGGCGGAAAACTGTTTTTT. It yields the protein CASSPGSGGGKLFF. The whole variable domain, remainder taken from reference TRBV28 and TRBJ1-4, is DVKVTQSSRYLVKRTGEKVFLECVQDMDHENMFWYRQDPGLGLRLIYFSYDVKMKEKGDIPEGYSVSREKKERFSLILESASTNQTSMYLCASSPGSGGGKLFFGSGTQLSVL.